Following are 20 T cell receptor beta chains from one sample sequenced in a study of identical twins. TCRdb fed the 5' RACE reads into MiXCR, producing one record per CDR3 protein. The top ten clones hold roughly 0.3% of a sample with 1.5 million or so distinct CDR3 sequences, around 33% of them seen once. Material: cord blood. The receptor set was obtained from a newborn girl in good health.

The V gene is TRBV2, the J gene TRBJ2-7, with 7 bases matching TRBD2. V trimming: 6 bases; J trimming: 0 bases; junction bases outside the gene matches: 8. This CDR3 is built from 15 residues. Germline CDR1 is SNHLY and CDR2 is FYNNEI. The CDR3 nucleotides read TGTGCCAGCAGCCCCTCCCTAGCGGTCTCCTACGAGCAGTACTTC. It yields the protein CASSPSLAVSYEQYF. The entire variable domain, with the rest obtained from reference TRBV2 and TRBJ2-7, is as follows: EPEVTQTPSHQVTQMGQEVILRCVPISNHLYFYWYRQILGQKVEFLVSFYNNEISEKSEIFDDQFSVERPDGSNFTLKIRSTKLEDSAMYFCASSPSLAVSYEQYFGPGTRLTVT.

The chain employs TRBV7-2 and TRBJ2-5; no reliable D call. Germline V CDR1 and CDR2: SGHTA, FQGNSA. This CDR3 spans 13 amino acids. V gave up 6 bases and J gave up 0 bases, with 8 bases separating them. This chain's CDR3 is CASRPRYQETQYF. The CDR3 bases are TGTGCCAGCAGGCCTAGATACCAAGAGACCCAGTACTTC. The complete variable domain, with remaining parts taken from reference TRBV7-2 and TRBJ2-5, reads GAGVSQSPSNKVTEKGKDVELRCDPISGHTALYWYRQSLGQGLEFLIYFQGNSAPDKSGLPSDRFSAERTGGSVSTLTIQRTQQEDSAVYLCASRPRYQETQYFGPGTRLLVL.

The V call is TRBV20-1, the J call TRBJ2-3, with 7 bases fitting TRBD1. The CDR3 totals 17 residues. Trimming took 5 bases from V and 9 from J; bases not matched to a gene: 23. Germline-derived CDR1 and CDR2 are DFQATT and SNEGSKA (reference sequence). The CDR3 DNA reads as TGCAGTGCTGGATACCGACAAAGACAGGGCCCTAAAACAACGCAGTATTTT. It encodes CSAGYRQRQGPKTTQYF.

This clonotype was found a few times. The chain joins TRBV4-1 to TRBJ1-6; D gene uncertain. The CDR3 spans 17 residues. V lost 4 bases and J 8 bases, leaving 21 bases between the germline ends. CDR1 is MGHRA, CDR2 YSYEKL, per germline. The CDR3 nucleotides are TGCGCCAGCAGCCGTCGCTCGTGGGGAGGCGGCGATTCACCCCTCCACTTT. The encoded protein is CASSRRSWGGGDSPLHF.

This chain links TRBV27 with TRBJ2-3; 10 bases are a match to TRBD2. Germline values: CDR1 MNHEY, CDR2 SMNVEV (reference sequence). The CDR3 totals 18 residues. V was clipped by 5 bases and J by 0 bases; unmatched bases: 11. The CDR3 DNA reads as TGTGCCAGCAGTCCCTCGGGGGGACTAGCGATAAGCACAGATACGCAGTATTTT. Amino acid sequence: CASSPSGGLAISTDTQYF.

The CDR3 nucleotides are TGTGCTGTCGGCGTCCCGGGCTTCGGCAATGAGCAGTTCTTC. Amino acid sequence: CAVGVPGFGNEQFF. The J gene is TRBJ2-1, the V gene TRBV27; no reliable D call. CDR3 length equals 14 residues. Per germline, CDR1 MNHEY and CDR2 SMNVEV (reference sequence).

DNA for the CDR3: TGCAGTGCGGGTGACAGGGTTCGAGCTAACTATGGCTACACCTTC. Translating gives CSAGDRVRANYGYTF. V usage is TRBV20-1 and J usage is TRBJ1-2; TRBD1 agrees at 7 bases. CDR1 and CDR2 (germline): DFQATT, SNEGSKA (reference sequence). The CDR3 totals 15 residues. Trimming cost V 6 bases and J 0 bases; bases outside gene matches: 10.

The J gene is TRBJ2-3, the V gene TRBV25-1, with D possibly called TRBD1 or TRBD2 (6 bases each). CDR3 length: 17 amino acids. Trimming cost V 0 bases and J 2 bases, with 15 bases left between them. CDR1 is MGHDK, CDR2 SYGVNS, per germline. CDR3 residues: CASSEYNRGRFTDTQYF. The CDR3 DNA is TGTGCCAGCAGTGAATACAACCGGGGGCGATTCACAGATACGCAGTATTTT.

This sequence joins TRBV10-3 and TRBJ2-4; D perhaps matches TRBD1 (5 bases). The J call is doubtful: the DNA matches TRBJ2-7 better. CDR3 size: 13 residues. Germline assignment: CDR1 ENHRY and CDR2 SYGVKD. CDR3 DNA: TGTGCCACAGAGAGTGGGGCCCTTTACGAGCAGTACTTC. Its protein product is CATESGALYEQYF.

V is TRBV10-3 and J is TRBJ2-7; tentative D call: TRBD1 (6 bases). Germline V gene lookup returns CDR1 ENHRY and CDR2 SYGVKD. CDR3 length equals 15 residues. Between the trimmed V and J ends, which lost 7 bases and 2 bases, there was a span of 18 bases. The DNA of the CDR3 is TGTGCCATCAACTCTGATAGGGGGAAAGCCTACGAGCAGTACTTC. As protein: CAINSDRGKAYEQYF.

V and J are TRBV20-1 and TRBJ2-3; 7 bases agree with TRBD2. The V segment lost 3 bases and the J segment 9 bases; nucleotides outside the gene matches: 12. The CDR3 runs 14 residues. CDR1 is DFQATT and CDR2 is SNEGSKA in the germline V gene (reference sequence). For the CDR3, the DNA is TGCAGTGCTAGGGCCGGGACTAACCCAGGAACGCAGTATTTT. Amino acid sequence: CSARAGTNPGTQYF.

The V and J genes are TRBV11-2 and TRBJ2-4; no clear D. Germline V gives CDR1 SGHAT, CDR2 FQNNGV. CDR3 length: 14 amino acids. V lost 3 bases, J lost 13 bases, and 19 bases lay in between. The CDR3 nucleotides are TGTGCCAGCAGCTTCCAAGCGACGAACAATGAGCAGTACTTC. This codes for CASSFQATNNEQYF.

Only a few counts were recorded for this clonotype. J is TRBJ2-1 and V is TRBV7-2, with 10 bases fitting TRBD2. Germline lookup yields CDR1 SGHTA and CDR2 FQGNSA. The CDR3 sequence is 15 residues long. V was clipped by 5 bases and J by 2 bases; unmatched bases: 3. CDR3 in DNA: TGTGCCAGCAGCACTAGCGGGGTCACCTACAATGAGCAGTTCTTC. Translating it yields CASSTSGVTYNEQFF.

This clonotype was found a few times. V and J are TRBV5-1 and TRBJ2-1; 9 positions agree with TRBD2. V shed 2 bases and J 2 bases; nucleotides not matched to a gene: 8. Germline V gene data show CDR1 as SGHRS and CDR2 as YFSETQ. CDR3 length equals 17 residues. CDR3 region: CASSLAGGPVPYNEQFF. CDR3 bases: TGCGCCAGCAGCTTAGCGGGAGGACCGGTCCCCTACAATGAGCAGTTCTTC.

This clonotype was seen a few times. This rearrangement joins TRBV4-1 to TRBJ2-7, with 8 bases matching TRBD2. Germline V lookup: CDR1 MGHRA, CDR2 YSYEKL. With 1 base clipped from V and 3 bases from J, the junction kept 8 bases outside the gene matches. The CDR3 runs to 16 residues. The CDR3 coding sequence is TGCGCCAGCAGCCAAGGGTGGAGGACTAGCATCTACGAGCAGTACTTC. This sequence encodes CASSQGWRTSIYEQYF.

This clonotype was counted only a few times. The rearrangement links TRBV4-1 to TRBJ2-1, with 7 bases aligning to TRBD2. CDR1 is MGHRA and CDR2 is YSYEKL in the germline V gene. Unmatched junction bases numbered 7, after V lost 4 bases and J lost 4 bases. The CDR3 is made up of 15 amino acids. CDR3 sequence: CASSRIGGNYNEQFF. The CDR3 DNA reads TGCGCCAGCAGCCGGATCGGGGGGAATTACAATGAGCAGTTCTTC.

CDR3: CASRPEGNSPLHF. In DNA form, the CDR3 reads TGTGCCAGCAGACCAGAAGGTAATTCACCCCTCCACTTT. The gene calls are TRBV6-1 and TRBJ1-6; D not resolved. CDR1 is MNHNS, CDR2 SASEGT, per germline. Deletions cut 6 bases from V and 6 bases from J, with 9 bases between. CDR3 length: 13 residues.

The chain joins TRBV27 to TRBJ2-7; 9 bases line up with TRBD2. CDR1 and CDR2 from the germline V gene are MNHEY and SMNVEV (reference sequence). CDR3 length equals 14 residues. The V segment lost 3 bases and the J segment 6 bases; nucleotides outside the gene matches: 6. As DNA, the CDR3 is TGTGCCAGCAGTTTCACATCTAGCGGGATCGAGCAGTACTTC. This sequence encodes CASSFTSSGIEQYF.

The chain employs TRBV5-1 and TRBJ2-5; no clear D gene. Germline V gene lookup returns CDR1 SGHRS and CDR2 YFSETQ. CDR3 length: 14 amino acids. Trimming pared 2 bases from V and 1 base from J, leaving 9 bases between. CDR3: CASSFTESQETQYF. In nucleotides, the CDR3 is TGCGCCAGCAGCTTTACAGAGAGCCAAGAGACCCAGTACTTC.

The J gene is TRBJ2-1, the V gene TRBV29-1; D uncertain. Near its end, the DNA agrees better with TRBJ2-7, so the J call may be wrong. The CDR3 is made up of 14 amino acids. Germline CDR1 SQVTM, CDR2 ANQGSEA. The CDR3 region has the DNA TGCAGCGTTGAAGGGCCTCTCGCCTACAATGAGCAGTACTTC. This sequence encodes CSVEGPLAYNEQYF.